This TCR beta chain stems from a study of T-cell memory formation after mild COVID-19. Study-level points and caveats: Contracting clones, day 15 to 85, had balanced CD4/CD8, and later expanders favored CD4+.

This clonotype showed up many times. Its specificity is unknown. Germline V gene sequence: CDR1 SGHRS, CDR2 YFSETQ. The CDR3 runs 15 residues. V lost 4 bases and J lost 4; bases outside the gene matches: 5. Researchers used 5'RACE with constant-segment primers to make TCR alpha and TCR beta cDNA libraries that carry sample barcodes and UMIs. TCRdb re-called the 5' RACE reads through MiXCR, storing one row per CDR3 protein. The repertoire includes roughly 40,000 distinct CDR3 sequences, over 6.5% of them detected once, and 0.65% to 0.85% sits in the top ten. This rearrangement joins TRBV5-1 to TRBJ2-1; TRBD2 matches at 10 bases. The material sequenced was PBMCs or a T cell subset sorted from them (not recorded which). This receptor was identified in an adult who had mild COVID-19 (a few samples of this study predate the infection). Cell type and time point are not known. DNA for the CDR3: TGCGCCAGCAGCCCCCGGACTAGCGGTTACAATGAGCAGTTCTTC. Translation gives CASSPRTSGYNEQFF.